This T cell receptor beta chain stems from a study of cytomegalovirus exposure and HLA in healthy donors. Notes on the study in general: Links to common viral pathogens appeared, in a later analysis, for several of the most significant clusters.

As concerns this clone: Antigen unknown.

The germline gives CDR1 SGHNT, CDR2 YYREEE (reference sequence). The CDR3 is 15 residues long. Trimming cost V 2 bases and J 5 bases; bases outside gene matches: 5. The PCR employed 60 Vbeta primers together with 13 Jbeta primers. Only in-frame clones appear in the TCRdb table, and some are missing; sequencing was by immunoSEQ multiplex PCR. The table lists 150,000 or so clones, just under 85% of them singletons. The sample consisted of PBMCs. The sequence was collected from a man younger than 45 in good health and CMV-seropositive. The chain has TRBV5-4 and TRBJ2-3, with TRBD2 matching 10 bases. CDR3 sequence reads: CASSFSGGAVDTQYF. The CDR3 DNA reads as TGTGCCAGCAGCTTCAGCGGGGGGGCCGTAGATACGCAGTATTTT.